These 8 T cell receptor beta chains originate from one sample sequenced in a study of PD-L1 blockade in urothelial cancer. Some clones are missing from TCRdb's copy, which holds only in-frame ones; the method was immunoSEQ multiplex PCR. This table holds around 130,000 clones, approximately 84% found once. As to time point: pretreatment peripheral blood. Material: PBMCs, obtained around atezolizumab (anti-PD-L1) treatment. The receptors originated from a man between 45 and 60 years old with urothelial cancer.

The chain joins TRBV7-2 to TRBJ2-3; D possibly corresponds to TRBD1 (5 bases). The CDR3 has 15 amino acids. Germline V gene data show CDR1 as SGHTA and CDR2 as FQGNSA. Trimming cost V 7 bases and J 0 bases, with 14 bases left between them. Here the CDR3 DNA reads TGTGCCAGCACCCAGGGCACTACCAGCACAGATACGCAGTATTTT. This codes for CASTQGTTSTDTQYF. Filled out from reference TRBV7-2 and TRBJ2-3, the complete variable domain reads GAGVSQSPSNKVTEKGKDVELRCDPISGHTALYWYRQSLGQGLEFLIYFQGNSAPDKSGLPSDRFSAERTGGSVSTLTIQRTQQEDSAVYLCASTQGTTSTDTQYFGPGTRLTVL.

The V call is TRBV5-1, the J call TRBJ2-1; the match to TRBD2 covers 11 bases. The CDR3 sequence is 16 residues long. V dropped 4 bases and J dropped 2; count of bases not matched to a gene: 5. Germline V gives CDR1 SGHRS, CDR2 YFSETQ. CDR3 amino acids: CASSGGTSGTYNEQFF. CDR3 DNA: TGCGCCAGCAGCGGGGGGACTAGCGGCACCTACAATGAGCAGTTCTTC.

This clone was counted once. V is TRBV4-1 and J is TRBJ2-5, with TRBD2 identical over 7 bases. V dropped 1 base and J dropped 5; count of bases not matched to a gene: 13. The germline gives CDR1 MGHRA, CDR2 YSYEKL. This CDR3 is built from 17 residues. Written as DNA, the CDR3 is TGCGCCAGCAGCCAAGGTGCCACAGCGGGATGGAAGGAGACCCAGTACTTC. Amino acids: CASSQGATAGWKETQYF.

V is TRBV6-5 and J is TRBJ1-6; 7 bases are shared with TRBD1. The CDR3 length is 15 residues. Germline lookup yields CDR1 MNHEY and CDR2 SVGAGI. The V and J ends lost 5 bases and 10 bases, in that order; junction bases with no gene match: 11. CDR3 coding DNA: TGTGCCAGCAGTCAGAGACAGGGTAAAAACTCACCCCTCCACTTT. Translation: CASSQRQGKNSPLHF.

J is TRBJ2-7 and V is TRBV7-2; 10 bases align to TRBD2. Germline CDR1 reads SGHTA; CDR2 reads FQGNSA. Unmatched junction bases numbered 5, after V lost 0 bases and J lost 6 bases. This CDR3 is built from 15 residues. The CDR3 region has the DNA TGTGCCAGCAGCTTAGCCCCGGGACTAGCGTCCGAGCAGTACTTC. The encoded protein is CASSLAPGLASEQYF.

The gene calls are TRBV4-2 and TRBJ2-1, with D possibly TRBD2 on 5 matching bases. The germline V gene has CDR1 LGHNA and CDR2 YNFKEQ. The CDR3 is made up of 16 amino acids. Trimming removed 2 bases from V and 0 bases from J, with 11 bases in between. The DNA for the CDR3 is TGTGCCAGCAGCCAAAAAGCGGATAGCTCCTACAATGAGCAGTTCTTC. This gives the protein CASSQKADSSYNEQFF.

On this clone itself: Distinct nucleotide sequences in the sample also encode this CDR3. The rearrangement links TRBV5-1 to TRBJ2-3; 9 bases fit TRBD1. The ends lost 4 bases at V and 6 bases at J; junction bases unmatched: 9. Germline V gives CDR1 SGHRS, CDR2 YFSETQ. The CDR3 length is 15 residues. For the CDR3, the DNA is TGCGCCAGCAGCCTCGGGACAGGGACAAGGGATACGCAGTATTTT. It is translated as CASSLGTGTRDTQYF. Full variable domain (outside the CDR3, taken from reference TRBV5-1 and TRBJ2-3): KAGVTQTPRYLIKTRGQQVTLSCSPISGHRSVSWYQQTPGQGLQFLFEYFSETQRNKGNFPGRFSGRQFSNSRSEMNVSTLELGDSALYLCASSLGTGTRDTQYFGPGTRLTVL.

This chain connects TRBV28 to TRBJ2-3; the D is unclear. The V gene's germline CDR1 is MDHEN and CDR2 SYDVKM. This CDR3 comprises 10 residues. Deletions cut 4 bases from V and 8 bases from J, with 4 bases between. The CDR3 nucleotides are TGTGCCAGCAGTTCCCGTACGCAGTATTTT. This translates into CASSSRTQYF.